This T cell receptor (beta chain) was identified in a study of regulatory T cells in long-lasting Graves disease. Noted time point: newly diagnosed GD, antithyroid drugs for less than 3 months. RNA isolated from PBMCs was used to make the TCR library. CDR1 and CDR2 from the germline V gene are DFQATT and SNEGSKA (reference sequence). With 6 bases removed from V and 7 bases from J, the gap between germline ends came to 13 bases. The CDR3 is made up of 12 amino acids. According to the study, TCR beta libraries were built with iRepertoire HTBI primers and CDR3-region Arm-PCR. Each CDR3 protein is one row after TCRdb ran MiXCR on the multiplex PCR reads. The repertoire consists of approximately 210,000 distinct CDR3 sequences, with 15% to 20% occurring once and the leading ten covering less than 25%. This clonotype showed up many times.

Sequencing used peripheral blood mononuclear cells (PBMCs), obtained at new diagnosis, from a patient treated with antithyroid drugs. The genes are TRBV20-1 and TRBJ2-1; D is undetermined. The source of this sequence is a female donor with Graves disease. The CDR3 nucleotides read TGCAGTGCGAAGGTCTCCCGAAATGAGCAGTTCTTC. This codes for CSAKVSRNEQFF.